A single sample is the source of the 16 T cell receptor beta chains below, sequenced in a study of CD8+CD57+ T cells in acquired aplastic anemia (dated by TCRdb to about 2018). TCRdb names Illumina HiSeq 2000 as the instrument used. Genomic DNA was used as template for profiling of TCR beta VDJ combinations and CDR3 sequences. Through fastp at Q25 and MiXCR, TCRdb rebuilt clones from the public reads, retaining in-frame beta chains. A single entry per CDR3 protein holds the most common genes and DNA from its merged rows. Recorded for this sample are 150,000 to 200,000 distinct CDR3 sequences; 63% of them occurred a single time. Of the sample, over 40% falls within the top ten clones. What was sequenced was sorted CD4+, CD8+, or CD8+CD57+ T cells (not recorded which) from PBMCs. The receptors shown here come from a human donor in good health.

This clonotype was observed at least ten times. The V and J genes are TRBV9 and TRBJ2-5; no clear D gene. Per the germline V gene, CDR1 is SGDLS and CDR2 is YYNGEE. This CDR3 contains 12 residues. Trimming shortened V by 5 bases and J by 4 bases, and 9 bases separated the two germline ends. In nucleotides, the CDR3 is TGTGCCAGCAGTGGAGATAGAGAGACCCAGTACTTC. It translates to CASSGDRETQYF.

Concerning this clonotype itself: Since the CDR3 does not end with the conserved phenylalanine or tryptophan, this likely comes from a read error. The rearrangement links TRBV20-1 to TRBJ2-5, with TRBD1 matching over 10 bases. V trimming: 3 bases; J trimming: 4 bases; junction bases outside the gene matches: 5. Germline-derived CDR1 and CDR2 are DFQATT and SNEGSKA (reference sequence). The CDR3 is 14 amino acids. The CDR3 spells CSASGTGVAETQYL. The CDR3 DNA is TGCAGTGCTAGCGGGACAGGGGTTGCAGAGACCCAGTACCTC.

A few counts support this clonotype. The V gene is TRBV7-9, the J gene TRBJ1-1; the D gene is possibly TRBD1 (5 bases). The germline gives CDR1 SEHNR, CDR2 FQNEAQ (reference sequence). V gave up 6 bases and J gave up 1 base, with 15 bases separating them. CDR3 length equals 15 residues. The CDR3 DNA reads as TGTGCCAGCAGAGAAGCGGGACGTAGGAACACTGAAGCTTTCTTT. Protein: CASREAGRRNTEAFF.

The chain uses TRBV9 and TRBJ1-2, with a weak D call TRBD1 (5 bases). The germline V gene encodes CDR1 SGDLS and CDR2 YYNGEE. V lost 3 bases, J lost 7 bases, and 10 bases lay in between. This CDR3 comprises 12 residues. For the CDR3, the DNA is TGTGCCAGCAGCGGAACAGGAGTTGGCTACACCTTC. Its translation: CASSGTGVGYTF.

For the CDR3, the DNA is TGTGCCAGCAGCTTAGCGAGGGGGGGTCACGAGCAGTACTTC. It encodes CASSLARGGHEQYF. The chain is built from TRBV7-8 and TRBJ2-7; D perhaps matches TRBD2 (7 bases). Germline V gives CDR1 SGHVS, CDR2 FQNEAQ. The V and J ends lost 0 bases and 5 bases respectively, with 11 bases between them. This CDR3 spans 14 amino acids.

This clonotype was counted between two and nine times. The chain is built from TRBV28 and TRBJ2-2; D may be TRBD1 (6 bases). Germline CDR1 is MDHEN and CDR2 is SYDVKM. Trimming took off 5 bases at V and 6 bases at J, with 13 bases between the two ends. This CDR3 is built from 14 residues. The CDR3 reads CASSETGRAGELFF. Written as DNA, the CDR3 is TGTGCCAGCAGTGAGACAGGAAGGGCCGGGGAGCTGTTTTTT.

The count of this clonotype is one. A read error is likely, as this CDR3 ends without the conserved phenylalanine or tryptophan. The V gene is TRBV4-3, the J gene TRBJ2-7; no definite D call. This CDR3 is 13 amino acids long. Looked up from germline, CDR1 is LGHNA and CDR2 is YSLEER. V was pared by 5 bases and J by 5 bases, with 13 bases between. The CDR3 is CASSLAGTNEQYL. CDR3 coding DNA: TGCGCCAGCAGCTTGGCTGGAACCAACGAGCAGTACCTC.

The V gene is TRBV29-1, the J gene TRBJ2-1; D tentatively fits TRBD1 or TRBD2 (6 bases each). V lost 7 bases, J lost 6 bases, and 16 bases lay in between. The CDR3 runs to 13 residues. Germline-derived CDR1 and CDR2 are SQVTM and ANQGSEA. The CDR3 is CSGRGGSGNEQFF. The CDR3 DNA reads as TGCAGCGGGCGAGGGGGGAGTGGCAATGAGCAGTTCTTC.

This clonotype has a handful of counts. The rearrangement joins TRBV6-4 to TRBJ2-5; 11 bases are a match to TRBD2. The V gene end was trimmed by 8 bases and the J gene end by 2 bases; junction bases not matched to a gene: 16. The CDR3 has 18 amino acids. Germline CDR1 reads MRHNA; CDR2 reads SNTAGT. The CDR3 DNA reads TGTGCCAGCTCATTCTCTAAGGGACTAGCGGAACAACAAGAGACCCAGTACTTC. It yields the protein CASSFSKGLAEQQETQYF.

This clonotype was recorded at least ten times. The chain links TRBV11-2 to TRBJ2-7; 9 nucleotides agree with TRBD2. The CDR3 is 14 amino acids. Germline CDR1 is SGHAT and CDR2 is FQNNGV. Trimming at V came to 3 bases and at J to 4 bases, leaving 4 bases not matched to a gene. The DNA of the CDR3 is TGTGCCAGCAGCTTTAGCGGGAGTGGTTACGAGCAGTACTTC. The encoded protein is CASSFSGSGYEQYF.

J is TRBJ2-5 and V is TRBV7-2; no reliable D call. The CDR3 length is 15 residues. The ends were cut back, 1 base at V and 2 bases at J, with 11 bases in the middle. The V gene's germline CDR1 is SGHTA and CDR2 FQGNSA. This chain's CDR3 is CASSLDNRRQETQYF. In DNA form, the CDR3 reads TGTGCCAGCAGCTTAGATAATAGGCGACAAGAGACCCAGTACTTC.

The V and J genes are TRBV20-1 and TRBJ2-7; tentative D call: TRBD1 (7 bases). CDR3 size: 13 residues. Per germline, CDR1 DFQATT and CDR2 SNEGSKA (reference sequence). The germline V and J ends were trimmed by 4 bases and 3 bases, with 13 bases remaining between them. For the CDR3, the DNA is TGCAGTGCTACGTCAGGGGGGCTCTACGAGCAGTACTTC. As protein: CSATSGGLYEQYF.

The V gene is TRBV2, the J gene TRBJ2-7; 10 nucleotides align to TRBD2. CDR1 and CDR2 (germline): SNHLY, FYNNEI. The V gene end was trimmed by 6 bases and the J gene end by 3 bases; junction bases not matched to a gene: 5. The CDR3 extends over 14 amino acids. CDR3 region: CASSEREGHYEQYF. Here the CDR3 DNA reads TGTGCCAGCAGCGAGCGGGAGGGCCACTACGAGCAGTACTTC.

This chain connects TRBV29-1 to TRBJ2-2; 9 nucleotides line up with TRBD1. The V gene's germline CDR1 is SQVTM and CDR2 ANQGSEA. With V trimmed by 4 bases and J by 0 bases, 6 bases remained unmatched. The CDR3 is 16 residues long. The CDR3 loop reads CSVVLRDRANTGELFF. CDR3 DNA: TGCAGCGTTGTACTCCGGGACAGGGCGAACACCGGGGAGCTGTTTTTT.

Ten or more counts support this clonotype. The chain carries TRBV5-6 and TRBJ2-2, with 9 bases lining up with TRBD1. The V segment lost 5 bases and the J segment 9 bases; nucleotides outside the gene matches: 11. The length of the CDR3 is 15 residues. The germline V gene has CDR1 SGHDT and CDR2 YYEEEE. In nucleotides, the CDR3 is TGTGCCAGCAGTAAGCCGGGACAGGGTACTTGGGAGCTGTTTTTT. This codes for CASSKPGQGTWELFF. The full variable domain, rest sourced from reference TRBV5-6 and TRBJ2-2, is DAGVTQSPTHLIKTRGQQVTLRCSPKSGHDTVSWYQQALGQGPQFIFQYYEEEERQRGNFPDRFSGHQFPNYSSELNVNALLLGDSALYLCASSKPGQGTWELFFGEGSRLTVL.

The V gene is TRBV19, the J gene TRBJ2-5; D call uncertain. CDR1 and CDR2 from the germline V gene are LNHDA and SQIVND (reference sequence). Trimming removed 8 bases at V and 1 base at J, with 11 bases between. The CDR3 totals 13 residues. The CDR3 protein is CASGGVGQETQYF. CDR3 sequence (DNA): TGTGCCAGTGGTGGGGTGGGCCAAGAGACCCAGTACTTC.